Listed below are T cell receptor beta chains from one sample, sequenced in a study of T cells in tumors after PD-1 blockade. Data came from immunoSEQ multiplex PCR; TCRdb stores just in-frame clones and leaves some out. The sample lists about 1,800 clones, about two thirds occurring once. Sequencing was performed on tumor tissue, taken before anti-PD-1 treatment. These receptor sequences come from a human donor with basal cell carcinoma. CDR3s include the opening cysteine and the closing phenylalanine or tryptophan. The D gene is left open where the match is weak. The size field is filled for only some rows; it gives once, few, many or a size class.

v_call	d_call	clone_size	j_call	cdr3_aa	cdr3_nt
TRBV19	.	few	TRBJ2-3	CASSIVTMGTDTQYF	TGTGCCAGTAGTATAGTAACGATGGGCACAGATACGCAGTATTTT
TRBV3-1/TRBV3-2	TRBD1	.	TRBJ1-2	CASSQRTGGYTF	TGTGCCAGCAGCCAACGGACAGGTGGCTACACCTTC
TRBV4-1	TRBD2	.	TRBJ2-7	CASSRKRGGASYEQYF	TGCGCCAGCAGCCGAAAGCGGGGGGGGGCCTCCTACGAGCAGTACTTC
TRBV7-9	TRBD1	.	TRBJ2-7	CASSLVYRTGLKREQYF	TGTGCCAGCAGCTTAGTATACCGGACAGGGTTAAAGCGGGAGCAGTACTTC
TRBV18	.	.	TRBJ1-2	CASSPERGLGPPYGYTF	TGTGCCAGCTCACCGGAAAGGGGTTTAGGCCCTCCCTATGGCTACACCTTC
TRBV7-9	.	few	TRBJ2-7	CASSHRDRTYEQYF	TGTGCCAGCAGCCACCGGGACCGAACCTACGAGCAGTACTTC
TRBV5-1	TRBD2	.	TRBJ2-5	CASSSPQERGGTRETQYF	TGCGCCAGCAGCTCACCCCAGGAGCGGGGGGGCACGCGAGAGACCCAGTACTTC
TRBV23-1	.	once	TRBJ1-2	CASSQGTLYGYTF	TGCGCCAGCAGTCAAGGGACACTCTATGGCTACACCTTC
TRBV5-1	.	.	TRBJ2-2	CASSLGQVLAGELFF	TGCGCCAGCAGCTTAGGGCAAGTACTAGCCGGGGAGCTGTTTTTT
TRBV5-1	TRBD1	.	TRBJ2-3	CASADRGRPDTQYF	TGCGCCAGTGCGGACAGGGGGCGCCCAGATACGCAGTATTTT
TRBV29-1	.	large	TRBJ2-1	CSALQANNEQFF	TGCAGCGCACTACAGGCCAACAATGAGCAGTTCTTC
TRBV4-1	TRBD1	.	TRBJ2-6	CASSPGQGTGANVLTF	TGCGCCAGCAGCCCCGGACAGGGAACCGGGGCCAACGTCCTGACTTTC
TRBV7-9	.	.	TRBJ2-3	CASSSGTLASTDTQYF	TGTGCCAGCAGCTCTGGAACCCTCGCTAGCACAGATACGCAGTATTTT
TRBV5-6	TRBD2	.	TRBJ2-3	CASSYPNLGGGTDTQYF	TGTGCCAGCAGCTACCCAAATTTGGGAGGGGGCACAGATACGCAGTATTTT
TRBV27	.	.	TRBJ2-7	CASRTGDEQYF	TGTGCCAGCAGGACAGGCGACGAGCAGTACTTC
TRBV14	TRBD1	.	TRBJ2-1	CASGRTGFYNEQFF	TGTGCCAGCGGCAGGACAGGGTTCTACAATGAGCAGTTCTTC
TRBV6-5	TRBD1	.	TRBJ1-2	CASSGQGGSDGYTF	TGTGCCAGCAGCGGACAGGGAGGAAGCGATGGCTACACCTTC
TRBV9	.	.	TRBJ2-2	CASSPGGLNTGELFF	TGTGCCAGCAGCCCTGGGGGGCTTAACACCGGGGAGCTGTTTTTT
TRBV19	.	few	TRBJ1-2	CASSHQGVNYGYTF	TGTGCCAGTAGTCACCAGGGAGTCAACTATGGCTACACCTTC
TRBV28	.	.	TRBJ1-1	CASSFGLTEAFF	TGTGCCAGCAGTTTCGGGTTGACTGAAGCTTTCTTT
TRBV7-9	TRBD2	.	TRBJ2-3	CASSSIAGPGTDTQYF	TGTGCCAGCAGCTCCATAGCGGGGCCCGGCACAGATACGCAGTATTTT
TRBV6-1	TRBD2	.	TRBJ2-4	CASSETSGGFRGIQYF	TGTGCCAGCAGTGAAACTAGCGGGGGTTTCAGGGGCATTCAGTACTTC
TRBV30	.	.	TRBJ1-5	CAWSVGGAGLSQPQHF	TGTGCCTGGAGTGTAGGGGGGGCAGGACTTTCTCAGCCCCAGCATTTT
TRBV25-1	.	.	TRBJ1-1	CASGTTLNTEAFF	TGTGCCAGCGGGACTACTTTGAACACTGAAGCTTTCTTT
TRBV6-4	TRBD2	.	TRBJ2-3	CASSEAAGGTDTQYF	TGTGCCAGCAGTGAAGCAGCGGGGGGGACAGATACGCAGTATTTT
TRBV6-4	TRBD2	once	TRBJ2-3	CASSGLAGSDTQYF	TGTGCCAGCAGTGGACTAGCGGGATCAGATACGCAGTATTTT
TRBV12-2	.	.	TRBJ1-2	CASRLIDRAHGYTF	TGTGCAAGTCGCTTAATTGACAGGGCCCATGGCTACACCTTC
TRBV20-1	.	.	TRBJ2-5	CSATFGTQYF	TGCAGTGCTACCTTCGGGACCCAGTACTTC
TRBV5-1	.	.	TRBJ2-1	CASSFRLKANEQFF	TGCGCCAGCAGCTTCCGACTTAAAGCCAATGAGCAGTTCTTC
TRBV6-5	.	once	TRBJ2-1	CASSYSTGQSYNEQFF	TGTGCCAGCAGTTACTCGACAGGACAATCCTACAATGAGCAGTTCTTC